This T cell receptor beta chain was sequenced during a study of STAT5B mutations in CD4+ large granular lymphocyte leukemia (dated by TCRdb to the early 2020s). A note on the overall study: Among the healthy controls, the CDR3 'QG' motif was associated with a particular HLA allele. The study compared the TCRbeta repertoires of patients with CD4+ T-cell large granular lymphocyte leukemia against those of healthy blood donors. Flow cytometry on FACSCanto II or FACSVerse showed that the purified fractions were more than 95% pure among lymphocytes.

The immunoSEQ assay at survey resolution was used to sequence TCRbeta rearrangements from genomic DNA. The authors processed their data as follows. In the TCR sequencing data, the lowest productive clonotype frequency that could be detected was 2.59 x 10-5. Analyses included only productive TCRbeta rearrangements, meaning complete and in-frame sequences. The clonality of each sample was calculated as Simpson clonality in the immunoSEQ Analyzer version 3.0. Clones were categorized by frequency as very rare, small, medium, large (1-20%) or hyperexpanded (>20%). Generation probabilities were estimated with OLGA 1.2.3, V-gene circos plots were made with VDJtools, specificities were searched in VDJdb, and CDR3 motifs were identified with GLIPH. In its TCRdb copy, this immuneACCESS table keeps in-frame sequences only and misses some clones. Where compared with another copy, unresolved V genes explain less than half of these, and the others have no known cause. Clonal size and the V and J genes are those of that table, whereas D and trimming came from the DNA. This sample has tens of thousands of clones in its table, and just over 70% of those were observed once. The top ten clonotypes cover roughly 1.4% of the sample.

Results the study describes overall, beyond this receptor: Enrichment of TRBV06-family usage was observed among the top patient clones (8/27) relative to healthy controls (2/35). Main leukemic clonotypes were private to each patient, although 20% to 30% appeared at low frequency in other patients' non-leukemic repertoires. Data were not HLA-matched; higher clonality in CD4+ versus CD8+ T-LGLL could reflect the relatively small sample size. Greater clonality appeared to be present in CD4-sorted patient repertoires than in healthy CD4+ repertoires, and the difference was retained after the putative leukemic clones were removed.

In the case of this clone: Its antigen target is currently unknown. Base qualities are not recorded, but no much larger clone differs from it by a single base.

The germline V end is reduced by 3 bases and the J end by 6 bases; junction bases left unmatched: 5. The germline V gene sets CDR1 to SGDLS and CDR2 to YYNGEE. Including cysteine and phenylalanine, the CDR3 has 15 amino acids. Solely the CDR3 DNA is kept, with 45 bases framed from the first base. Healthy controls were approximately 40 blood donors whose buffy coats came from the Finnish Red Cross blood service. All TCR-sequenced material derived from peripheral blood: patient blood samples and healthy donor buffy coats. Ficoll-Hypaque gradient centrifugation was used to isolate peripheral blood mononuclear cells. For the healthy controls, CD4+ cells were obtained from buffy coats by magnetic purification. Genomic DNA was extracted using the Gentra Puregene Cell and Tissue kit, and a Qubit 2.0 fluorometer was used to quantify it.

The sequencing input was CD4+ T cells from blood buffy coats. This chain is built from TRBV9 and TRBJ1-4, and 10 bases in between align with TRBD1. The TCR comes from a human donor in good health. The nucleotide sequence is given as TGTGCCAGCAGCGAGAGACAGGGGGCCGATGAAAAACTGTTTTTT. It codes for CASSERQGADEKLFF.